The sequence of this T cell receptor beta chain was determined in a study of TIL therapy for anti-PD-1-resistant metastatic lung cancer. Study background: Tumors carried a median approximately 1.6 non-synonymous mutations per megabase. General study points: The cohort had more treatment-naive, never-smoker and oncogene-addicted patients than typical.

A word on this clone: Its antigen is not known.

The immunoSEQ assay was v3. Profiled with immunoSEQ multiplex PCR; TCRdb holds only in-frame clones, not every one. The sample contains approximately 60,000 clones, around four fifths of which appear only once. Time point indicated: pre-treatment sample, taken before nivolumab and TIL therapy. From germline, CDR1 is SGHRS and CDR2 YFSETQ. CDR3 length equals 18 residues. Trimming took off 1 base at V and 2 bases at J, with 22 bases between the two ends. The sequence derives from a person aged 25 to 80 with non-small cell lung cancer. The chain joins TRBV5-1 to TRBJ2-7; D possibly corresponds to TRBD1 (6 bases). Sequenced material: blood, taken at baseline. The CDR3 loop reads CASSLIAESGDLTYEQYF. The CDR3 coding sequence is TGCGCCAGCAGCTTGATAGCAGAGTCAGGGGATTTAACCTACGAGCAGTACTTC.